These T cell receptor beta chains were read from a single sample in a study of T cells in Graves' hyperthyroidism and ophthalmopathy. A single record per CDR3 protein comes from TCRdb applying MiXCR to the multiplex PCR reads. The repertoire includes roughly 170,000 distinct CDR3 sequences, about 18% of them detected once, and about 31% sits in the top ten. Sequenced: blood. The receptor source for this set is a woman aged 45-65 years with Graves' hyperthyroidism. Each CDR3 is given with its conserved first and last residue. The D gene is left open where the match is weak. Clone size is given for some rows only: seen once, a few or many times, or a class if the clone is expanded.

len | j_gene | abundance | v_gene | d_gene | CDR3nt | CDR3aa
12 | TRBJ2-2 | few | TRBV4-1 | - | TGCGCCAGCAGCAGGGGGGCCGGGGAGCTGTTTTTT | CASSRGAGELFF
13 | TRBJ2-1 | many | TRBV20-1 | - | TGCAGTGCCAAGGGCAGGGGATACAATGAGCAGTTCTTC | CSAKGRGYNEQFF
12 | TRBJ1-1 | many | TRBV20-1 | - | TGCAGTGCTAGATGGACGGACACTGAAGCTTTCTTT | CSARWTDTEAFF
17 | TRBJ2-2 | - | TRBV3-1 | - | TGTGCCAGCAGCCAAGAGTCAGGGAGCCCCACCACCGGGGAGCTGTTTTTT | CASSQESGSPTTGELFF
15 | TRBJ2-3 | many | TRBV27 | - | TGTGCCAGCAGTTTATGGGCGGATAACACAGATACGCAGTATTTT | CASSLWADNTDTQYF
15 | TRBJ1-5 | many | TRBV9 | - | TGTGCCAGCAGCGTAGACGGGCAGGGAGGTCAGCCCCAGCATTTT | CASSVDGQGGQPQHF
13 | TRBJ2-7 | - | TRBV4-3 | - | TGCGCCAGCAGCCAATTTTCAGGGGACGAGCAGTACTTC | CASSQFSGDEQYF
15 | TRBJ1-5 | many | TRBV6-5 | - | TGTGCCAGCAGTTACTCGACAGGACCAGATCAGCCCCAGCATTTT | CASSYSTGPDQPQHF
13 | TRBJ1-2 | - | TRBV6-1 | TRBD1 | TGTGCCAGCAGTGAATCAGGGGGCTACGGCTACACCTTC | CASSESGGYGYTF
13 | TRBJ1-1 | - | TRBV6-5 | TRBD1 | TGTGCCAGCAGTTACTCGCAGGGGGCTGAAGCTTTCTTT | CASSYSQGAEAFF
14 | TRBJ2-7 | many | TRBV2 | - | TGTGCCAGCAGTGATCTGGGACTTCTGATAGAGCAGTACTTC | CASSDLGLLIEQYF
13 | TRBJ1-4 | many | TRBV28 | - | TGTGCCAGCAGTCGGACGGTGAATGAAAAACTGTTTTTT | CASSRTVNEKLFF
15 | TRBJ2-5 | - | TRBV5-4 | - | TGTGCCAGCAGCTTGGAGCCAGAAACCCAAGAGACCCAGTACTTC | CASSLEPETQETQYF
14 | TRBJ2-7 | many | TRBV6-2/TRBV6-3 | - | TGTGCCAGCACCTGGCTTCCAGGGCGAGGCGAGCAGTACTTC | CASTWLPGRGEQYF
16 | TRBJ2-3 | - | TRBV15 | - | TGTGCCACCAGCAGGGGTACCGGGACTAGCACAGATACGCAGTATTTT | CATSRGTGTSTDTQYF
16 | TRBJ1-1 | many | TRBV19 | TRBD1 | TGTGCCAGTACCCCTGTCGGGACAGCAAAGAACACTGAAGCTTTCTTT | CASTPVGTAKNTEAFF
13 | TRBJ2-1 | few | TRBV19 | - | TGTGCCAGTAGTATAGTCACTAGTGGTGAGCAGTTCTTC | CASSIVTSGEQFF
13 | TRBJ1-5 | many | TRBV15 | - | TGTGCCACCAGCATACAGGGTTATCAGCCCCAGCATTTT | CATSIQGYQPQHF
14 | TRBJ2-3 | - | TRBV6-1 | TRBD1 | TGTGCCAGCAGGCGGACAGGGGGCGCAGATACGCAGTATTTT | CASRRTGGADTQYF
11 | TRBJ1-6 | few | TRBV20-1 | - | TGCAGCGGAACCGACGGGCAACAGGCGGCCTTT | CSGTDGQQAAF
14 | TRBJ2-7 | many | TRBV19 | - | TGTGCCAGTAGTATGTGGGTTGATGGCTACGAGCAGTACTTC | CASSMWVDGYEQYF
15 | TRBJ1-6 | few | TRBV5-5 | - | TGTGCCAGCAGCTTGGGGGGGGTCGGGGGTTCACCCCTCCACTTT | CASSLGGVGGSPLHF
14 | TRBJ1-3 | - | TRBV9 | TRBD1 | TGTGCCAGCAGCCAGGGGGGTTCTGGAAACACCATATATTTT | CASSQGGSGNTIYF
13 | TRBJ2-1 | many | TRBV5-8 | - | TGTGCCAGCAGCTTGATTGGTTACAATGAGCAGTTCTTC | CASSLIGYNEQFF
14 | TRBJ1-3 | - | TRBV19 | - | TGTGCCAGTAGTCAGGGTTCGGCTGGAAACACCATATATTTT | CASSQGSAGNTIYF
14 | TRBJ1-2 | many | TRBV3-1 | TRBD1 | TGTGCCAGCAGCCCCCAGACAGGGGGGAGTGGCTACACCTTC | CASSPQTGGSGYTF
17 | TRBJ2-6 | - | TRBV11-1 | TRBD1 | TGTGCCAGCAGCTGGGACAGGGCTAACTCTGGGGCCAACGTCCTGACTTTC | CASSWDRANSGANVLTF
11 | TRBJ2-1 | many | TRBV28 | - | TGTGCCAGCAGTCCCCCGGGCGAGCAGTTCTTC | CASSPPGEQFF
15 | TRBJ1-2 | many | TRBV9 | TRBD1 | TGTGCCAGCAGCTCCGACCGACAGGGCCACTATGGCTACACCTTC | CASSSDRQGHYGYTF
16 | TRBJ2-1 | few | TRBV6-4 | TRBD2 | TGTGCCAGCAGTGACTCCCGGGGGGGCCTTCGAAATGAGCAGTTCTTC | CASSDSRGGLRNEQFF
15 | TRBJ2-1 | many | TRBV5-1 | TRBD2 | TGCGCCAGCAGCTTGGACGGGGGGGCTATAAATGAGCAGTTCTTC | CASSLDGGAINEQFF
15 | TRBJ2-1 | many | TRBV27 | TRBD2 | TGTGCCAGCAGTTTATCGCTGACTAGCGGGGCCATGCAGTTCTTC | CASSLSLTSGAMQFF
16 | TRBJ2-3 | - | TRBV20-1 | - | TGCAGTGCTAGAGTCGACCGACATGGTAGCACAAATACGCAGTATTTT | CSARVDRHGSTNTQYF
15 | TRBJ1-5 | - | TRBV2 | TRBD1 | TGTGCCAGCAGGGAAGACAGGGGTCCGAATCAGCCCCAGCATTTT | CASREDRGPNQPQHF
15 | TRBJ2-1 | many | TRBV6-1 | TRBD1 | TGTGCCAGCAGTCAGGACAGGGTGTCGTACAATGAGCAGTTCTTC | CASSQDRVSYNEQFF
15 | TRBJ2-3 | many | TRBV27 | - | TGTGCCAGCAGTCCTAACGGGCTAGAGACAGATACGCAGTATTTT | CASSPNGLETDTQYF
14 | TRBJ2-7 | - | TRBV6-1 | - | TGTGCCAGCAGTGAAGTCTTGGGATTAATCCGGCATGGCTTC | CASSEVLGLIRHGF
15 | TRBJ1-5 | - | TRBV28 | - | TGTGCCAGCAGTTTTGAGGGGAGGAGCAATCAGCCCCAGCATTTT | CASSFEGRSNQPQHF
15 | TRBJ2-1 | many | TRBV20-1 | - | TGCAGTGCTCCCCTTCAACCGGGATCACCGGGGGAGCAGTTCTTC | CSAPLQPGSPGEQFF
19 | TRBJ2-2 | - | TRBV24-1 | TRBD2 | TGTGCCACCAGTGATTCCCGGGGGGTGACCGTCCGGTACACCGGGGAGCTGTTTTTT | CATSDSRGVTVRYTGELFF
13 | TRBJ2-5 | many | TRBV5-1 | - | TGCGCCAGCACCCAGGACAGTTGGGAGACCCAGTACTTC | CASTQDSWETQYF
21 | TRBJ2-2 | - | TRBV3-1 | TRBD2 | TGTGCCAGCAGCCAAGAATCGGCTAGCGGCTTACCCCAATTAAACACCGGGGAGCTGTTCTTT | CASSQESASGLPQLNTGELFF
16 | TRBJ2-1 | - | TRBV24-1 | TRBD1 | TGTGCCACCAGTGATGGGGGACAGGGGTTCTACAATGAGCAGTTCTTC | CATSDGGQGFYNEQFF
15 | TRBJ1-2 | many | TRBV3-1 | TRBD1 | TGTGCCAGCAGCCAAGTCGGAGGGGGCGAGAGTGGCTACACCTTC | CASSQVGGGESGYTF
13 | TRBJ2-5 | many | TRBV6-1 | - | TGTGCCAGCAGTACAGGGCTGGGAGAGACCCAGTACTTC | CASSTGLGETQYF
16 | TRBJ1-6 | - | TRBV4-1 | - | TGCGCCAGCAGCCAACCCGGAACAGGGTTCAATTCACCCCTCCACTTT | CASSQPGTGFNSPLHF
14 | TRBJ1-2 | many | TRBV7-8 | TRBD1 | TGTGCCAGCAGCTTAGGAGACAGGGTAATTGGCTACACCTTC | CASSLGDRVIGYTF
16 | TRBJ2-2 | - | TRBV5-1 | TRBD1 | TGCGCCAGCAGCTTTCTGGGCAGGGGGCAAACCGGGGAGCTGTTTTTT | CASSFLGRGQTGELFF
14 | TRBJ2-4 | many | TRBV20-1 | TRBD2 | TGCAGTGCTCGTAGCGGGGGGGGACTAAACATTCAGTACTTC | CSARSGGGLNIQYF
14 | TRBJ1-5 | - | TRBV2 | - | TGTGCCAGCAGCGATTTGACGGCGAATCAGCCCCAGCATTTT | CASSDLTANQPQHF
11 | TRBJ1-2 | many | TRBV12-3/TRBV12-4 | - | TGTGCCAGCAGTTTACAGGAAGCAAAGTCCTTC | CASSLQEAKSF